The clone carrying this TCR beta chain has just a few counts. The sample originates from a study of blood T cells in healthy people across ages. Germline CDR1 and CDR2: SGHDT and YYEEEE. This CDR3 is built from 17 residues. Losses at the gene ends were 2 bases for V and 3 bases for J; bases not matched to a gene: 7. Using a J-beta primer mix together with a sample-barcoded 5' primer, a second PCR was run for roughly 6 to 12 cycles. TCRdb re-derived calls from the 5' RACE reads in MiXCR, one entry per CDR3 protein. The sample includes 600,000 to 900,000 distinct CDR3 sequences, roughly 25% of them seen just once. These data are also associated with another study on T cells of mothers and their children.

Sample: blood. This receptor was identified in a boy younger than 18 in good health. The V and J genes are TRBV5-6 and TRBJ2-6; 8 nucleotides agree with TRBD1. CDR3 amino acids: CASSLLIQGVGANVLTF. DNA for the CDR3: TGTGCCAGCAGCTTACTCATACAGGGGGTTGGGGCCAACGTCCTGACTTTC.